Below, one TCR beta chain is given with its context. The table came from immunoSEQ multiplex PCR; TCRdb's copy has only in-frame clones and leaves some out. The data hold about 50,000 clones, with roughly 80% observed a single time. V lost 5 bases, J lost 3 bases, and 8 bases lay in between. Per germline, CDR1 MDHEN and CDR2 SYDVKM. The CDR3 contains 12 residues. The data originate from a study of OX40 agonist ivuxolimab in advanced cancers. Here the sequenced sample was CD4+ or CD8+ T cells sorted from blood, taken in a trial of the OX40 agonist ivuxolimab. The rearrangement uses TRBV28 and TRBJ2-7; no reliable D call. The clonotype was recovered from an adult with an advanced solid tumor such as melanoma, head and neck, liver or kidney cancer. The CDR3 nucleotides read TGTGCCAGCAGTAGACATAACTACGAGCAGTACTTC. This gives the protein CASSRHNYEQYF.